This T cell receptor (beta chain) is drawn from a study of blood T cell repertoires in COVID-19. For the study at large: Sites in the United States, Italy and Spain provided acute and convalescent COVID-19 samples. Sources were T cells, B-cell-depleted T cells, or PBMCs; the material itself was cDNA or gDNA.

Per the study methods: Using reference gene primer amplification, nucleated cell counts were estimated. Method: immunoSEQ multiplex PCR; TCRdb's copy keeps in-frame clones and lacks some. That table furnishes V, J and clone size, whereas the DNA furnished D and trimming. The repertoire holds about 59,000 clones, 65% to 90% seen once, with roughly 28% in the top ten. Germline V gene sequence: CDR1 KGHDR, CDR2 SFDVKD. The CDR3 consists of 15 residues. The V end lost 4 bases, the J end lost 3 bases, and 14 bases lay between the germline ends. The rearrangement uses TRBV24-1 and TRBJ2-5, with D unresolved. The sequence was obtained from a woman older than 75 with active or convalescent COVID-19. Sequencing input: peripheral blood. This CDR3 reads CATSDPSTVKETQYF. CDR3 bases: TGTGCCACCAGTGACCCATCGACTGTAAAAGAGACCCAGTACTTC.